These 6 T cell receptor beta chains were all obtained from the same sample, sequenced in a study. MiXCR, run by TCRdb on the 5' RACE reads, gives a single entry per CDR3 protein. Here the sample spans about 32,000 distinct CDR3 sequences, about a quarter being singletons. Cells sorted as Tregs were CD4+, CD25+ and CD127-/low. Sequenced: tumor-infiltrating Tregs sorted from the breast tumor. The receptors were sampled from a female donor with breast cancer.

Note on this clonotype: Compared with germline, one end of the junction differs, possibly owing to a read error. The chain is built from TRBV20-1 and TRBJ1-5, with D tentatively TRBD1 (6 bases). The CDR3 consists of 14 residues. The V gene's germline CDR1 is DFQATT and CDR2 SNEGSKA (reference sequence). The CDR3 reads CSAREGGANQPRHF. The CDR3 DNA is TGCAGTGCTAGAGAGGGGGGGGCCAATCAGCCCCGGCATTTT.

The V call is TRBV20-1, the J call TRBJ1-2; TRBD1 aligns across 7 bases. The CDR3 sequence is 13 residues long. Per germline, CDR1 DFQATT and CDR2 SNEGSKA (reference sequence). The trim removed 4 bases at V and 4 bases at J, leaving 6 bases unmatched. The CDR3 spells CSATSWDSYGYTF. The DNA for the CDR3 is TGCAGTGCTACCTCCTGGGACAGCTATGGCTACACCTTC.

The chain carries TRBV11-2 and TRBJ2-1; the D gene is possibly TRBD2 (5 bases). V lost 3 bases and J lost 3, with 18 bases in between. The CDR3 consists of 17 residues. The V gene's germline CDR1 is SGHAT and CDR2 FQNNGV. CDR3 loop: CASSFRRASMNYNEQFF. The CDR3 DNA sequence: TGTGCCAGCAGCTTCCGGCGGGCCTCTATGAACTACAATGAGCAGTTCTTC.

This clonotype was observed many times. The chain uses TRBV6-5 and TRBJ2-7; TRBD1 aligns across 7 bases. The ends lost 4 bases at V and 5 bases at J; junction bases unmatched: 5. The CDR3 runs 13 residues. Looked up from germline, CDR1 is MNHEY and CDR2 is SVGAGI. The CDR3 coding sequence is TGTGCCAGCAGTTTCACAGGGGTGGACGAGCAGTACTTC. It translates to CASSFTGVDEQYF.

The genes are TRBV5-1 and TRBJ2-1; D might be TRBD1 or TRBD2, each matching 5 bases. Germline CDR1 is SGHRS and CDR2 is YFSETQ. The CDR3 has 15 residues. The germline V and J ends were trimmed by 4 bases and 2 bases, with 13 bases remaining between them. The CDR3 here is CASSGHGDAYNEQFF. The CDR3 DNA sequence: TGCGCCAGCAGCGGCCATGGGGACGCCTACAATGAGCAGTTCTTC.

Remarks on this clonotype: Its ends do not fully match the called genes, so a read error is possible. The rearrangement links TRBV20-1 to TRBJ2-3; 13 bases agree with TRBD2. CDR3 length: 16 residues. Germline values: CDR1 DFQATT, CDR2 SNEGSKA (reference sequence). CDR3 residues: CNATPTSGRTFNTQYF. The DNA for the CDR3 is TGCAATGCTACCCCGACTAGCGGGAGGACCTTTAATACGCAGTATTTT.